Listed here are 12 T cell receptor beta chains from one sample, sequenced in a study of monozygotic twins with inflammatory bowel disease. TCRdb reprocessed the 5' RACE reads, keeping one entry per CDR3 protein, no DNA. The table for this sample gives a few hundred thousand distinct CDR3 sequences. Material for sequencing was blood. These receptors all stem from a human donor with ulcerative colitis or Crohn's disease, or a healthy co-twin of an affected twin (not recorded which).

The chain combines TRBV15 with TRBJ1-2; the TCRdb call, TRBD1, lacks DNA for checking. This CDR3 contains 14 residues. Per the germline V gene, CDR1 is LNHNV and CDR2 is YYDKDF (reference sequence). This CDR3 is CATSRGASVDVPTF.

J is TRBJ2-7 and V is TRBV5-3; TCRdb names TRBD1, which stays unverified in the absence of DNA. TRBV5-3 carries the ORF label, with uncertain function. The CDR3 extends over 15 amino acids. The CDR3 loop reads CARRGLVGPSYEQYF.

V and J are TRBV3-1 and TRBJ2-7; with no DNA, the TCRdb D assignment of TRBD1 cannot be verified. In germline, CDR1 is LGHDT, CDR2 YNNKEL (reference sequence). The CDR3 consists of 13 residues. The CDR3 region is CASRVSGGGEQYF.

CDR3 amino acids: CASSQDQTSGLETQYF. This chain links TRBV4-2 with TRBJ2-5; TCRdb designates TRBD2, a call that cannot be tested without DNA. CDR1 is LGHNA and CDR2 is YNFKEQ in the germline V gene. The CDR3 runs to 16 residues.

V and J are TRBV7-8 and TRBJ1-1; the TRBD1 assignment by TCRdb is unverifiable without DNA. Germline V CDR1 and CDR2: SGHVS, FQNEAQ. This CDR3 is built from 15 residues. The CDR3 loop is CASSLAPQGNTEAFF.

The genes are TRBV12-3 or TRBV12-4 and TRBJ1-5. There are 13 residues in the CDR3. This chain's CDR3 is CASSVGPNQPQHF.

V and J are TRBV4-3 and TRBJ2-3. This CDR3 is 13 amino acids long. CDR1 is LGHNA and CDR2 is YSLEER in the germline V gene. CDR3 in amino acids: CASSQRTVSTQYF.

The chain combines TRBV4-2 with TRBJ1-2; no DNA is available, so the TRBD1 call from TCRdb remains unchecked. The germline V gene encodes CDR1 LGHNA and CDR2 YNFKEQ. The CDR3 is made up of 14 amino acids. CDR3 residues: CASSPPTVNYGYTF.

The chain carries TRBV10-1 and TRBJ2-4; the D gene TCRdb calls, TRBD1, cannot be checked with no DNA. Germline loops: CDR1 WNHNN, CDR2 SYGVQD (reference sequence). The CDR3 totals 12 residues. Here the CDR3 reads CASTGQGSIQYF.

The J gene is TRBJ1-1, the V gene TRBV4-3. The CDR3 is 14 amino acids. Germline V gene sequence: CDR1 LGHNA, CDR2 YSLEER. This CDR3 is CASSQDRGLNLAFF.

V is TRBV12-5 and J is TRBJ1-2; TCRdb selects TRBD1, and the lack of DNA leaves this call unchecked. CDR3 length: 13 residues. The V gene's germline CDR1 is LGHNT and CDR2 FRNRAP. CDR3 loop: CASGLETGFGYTF.

The gene calls are TRBV27 and TRBJ2-7; the D call of TRBD2 rests on TCRdb alone, since no DNA is present to check it. The CDR3 is 15 residues long. Germline loops: CDR1 MNHEY, CDR2 SMNVEV (reference sequence). The CDR3 sequence is CASRPRDFYSYEQYF.